The 20 T cell receptor beta chains presented below share a single source sample, sequenced in a study of T cells after yellow fever vaccination (dated by TCRdb to between 2018 and 2021). The sample's treatment or condition label is to be understood as: live attenuated yellow fever vaccine strain. Library preparation was by 5' RACE. Sequencing was carried out with an Illumina NovaSeq 6000. TCRdb took the public reads, trimmed them with fastp at Q25, ran MiXCR for clone calling and kept in-frame beta chains. One record per CDR3 amino acid sequence lists the most common genes and DNA. Within this sample are 25,000 or so distinct CDR3 sequences, with over 3.5% of them counted one time only. The top ten clones comprise 35% to 40% of the sample. Here the sequenced sample was PBMCs, either bulk or a sorted T-cell subset (CD4+, CD8+, memory, or dextramer-sorted; not recorded which), taken on the day of the yellow fever booster vaccination. The receptor set was obtained from a man between 18 and 29 years old who received the YFV17D yellow fever vaccine.

The table lists this clonotype with many counts. The chain joins TRBV5-1 to TRBJ2-7; D possibly corresponds to TRBD2 (6 bases). CDR1 SGHRS and CDR2 YFSETQ come from the germline V gene. The length of the CDR3 is 14 residues. V was clipped by 2 bases and J by 5 bases, with 14 bases between them. CDR3 residues: CASSFGGGANEQYF. The CDR3 nucleotides are TGCGCCAGCAGCTTCGGAGGAGGGGCGAACGAGCAGTACTTC.

This clonotype was seen repeatedly, ten times or more. The rearrangement uses TRBV10-3 and TRBJ2-3, with a tentative D call TRBD1 (5 bases). The CDR3 has 17 amino acids. CDR1 is ENHRY, CDR2 SYGVKD, per germline. Deletions cut 4 bases from V and 0 bases from J, with 17 bases between. The CDR3 DNA is TGTGCCATCAGTGCCTCGGCAGGGCGAGCTAGCACAGATACGCAGTATTTT. This encodes CAISASAGRASTDTQYF.

In its sample, this clonotype was seen many times. CDR3 in DNA: TGCAGTGCTCGGGGGCAGCCATCCTCCGGCTACACCTTC. Encoded protein: CSARGQPSSGYTF. The rearrangement joins TRBV20-1 to TRBJ1-2, with a tentative D call TRBD1 (6 bases). CDR1 is DFQATT and CDR2 is SNEGSKA in the germline V gene (reference sequence). The CDR3 is 13 residues long. V dropped 5 bases and J dropped 8 bases, with 18 bases sitting between them.

Many counts were recorded for this clonotype. The rearrangement joins TRBV6-6 to TRBJ2-5; 13 bases match TRBD2. There are 17 residues in the CDR3. Looked up from germline, CDR1 is MNHNY and CDR2 is SVGAGI (reference sequence). Trimming took 4 bases from V and 5 from J; bases not matched to a gene: 10. CDR3 region: CASSFQELAGGRETQYF. CDR3 coding DNA: TGTGCCAGCAGTTTCCAAGAACTAGCGGGGGGGAGGGAGACCCAGTACTTC.

This clonotype was counted many times. The chain combines TRBV12-3 or TRBV12-4 with TRBJ2-7; 10 positions agree with TRBD1. Losses at the gene ends were 5 bases for V and 3 bases for J; bases not matched to a gene: 7. The CDR3 is made up of 15 amino acids. The CDR3 region has the DNA TGTGCCAGCAGTGACCCGGGACAGGGGTTCTACGAGCAGTACTTC. It specifies CASSDPGQGFYEQYF.

Only a few counts were recorded for this clonotype. This sequence joins TRBV5-1 and TRBJ2-5, with 13 positions matching TRBD2. J lost 5 bases, V lost 5 bases, and 3 bases had no gene match. This CDR3 has 14 amino acids. Per germline, CDR1 SGHRS and CDR2 YFSETQ. The CDR3 sequence: CASRPGLAGETQYF. The CDR3 DNA is TGCGCCAGCAGACCGGGACTAGCGGGGGAGACCCAGTACTTC.

This clonotype was detected many times. This chain joins TRBV7-2 and TRBJ2-1; the match to TRBD2 covers 8 bases. The germline gives CDR1 SGHTA, CDR2 FQGNSA. After removal of 2 bases from V and 9 bases from J, the junction contained 9 bases not matched to a gene. This CDR3 is 15 amino acids long. CDR3 sequence reads: CASSLTGGAVGEQFF. The CDR3 DNA follows: TGTGCCAGCAGCTTAACCGGGGGGGCGGTAGGTGAGCAGTTCTTC.

This clonotype was counted many times. The V call is TRBV7-2, the J call TRBJ1-2, with 8 bases that match TRBD1. V dropped 5 bases and J dropped 5; count of bases not matched to a gene: 7. CDR1 SGHTA and CDR2 FQGNSA come from the germline V gene. This CDR3 has 14 amino acids. CDR3 in DNA: TGTGCCAGCAGCCCGACAGGGGCGGGGTATGGCTACACCTTC. As protein: CASSPTGAGYGYTF.

This clonotype was observed many times. J is TRBJ2-1 and V is TRBV7-3, with 8 bases identical to TRBD2. The J segment lost 0 bases and the V segment lost 5 bases, leaving 3 bases of the junction unmatched. The CDR3 has 15 amino acids. Looked up from germline, CDR1 is SGHTA and CDR2 is FQGTGA. The CDR3 spells CASSPLAGSYNEQFF. The DNA for the CDR3 is TGTGCCAGCAGCCCCCTAGCGGGCTCCTACAATGAGCAGTTCTTC.

Ten or more counts support this clonotype. J is TRBJ2-1 and V is TRBV7-3; TRBD1 agrees at 8 bases. This CDR3 spans 16 amino acids. The germline V gene encodes CDR1 SGHTA and CDR2 FQGTGA. Trimming at V came to 5 bases and at J to 7 bases, leaving 13 bases not matched to a gene. The DNA of the CDR3 is TGTGCCAGCAGCCGAGAGGACAGGGTAGGTGCTAATGAGCAGTTCTTC. Translation gives CASSREDRVGANEQFF.

This clonotype was counted at least ten times. The V call is TRBV6-6, the J call TRBJ1-4, with TRBD1 as a possible D gene (5 bases). With 5 bases removed from V and 2 bases from J, the gap between germline ends came to 9 bases. Germline lookup yields CDR1 MNHNY and CDR2 SVGAGI (reference sequence). This CDR3 has 14 amino acids. CDR3 coding DNA: TGTGCCAGCAGTCTGGGACTGACTAATGAAAAACTGTTTTTT. Protein sequence: CASSLGLTNEKLFF.

This clonotype was detected ten times or more. The J gene is TRBJ2-1, the V gene TRBV4-3; 10 bases match TRBD2. Germline assignment: CDR1 LGHNA and CDR2 YSLEER. With V trimmed by 0 bases and J by 2 bases, 1 base remained unmatched. The CDR3 contains 16 residues. The CDR3 DNA sequence: TGCGCCAGCAGCCAAGATGGGACTAGCGCCTACAATGAGCAGTTCTTC. Protein product: CASSQDGTSAYNEQFF.

This clonotype appeared many times. This rearrangement joins TRBV18 to TRBJ2-7, with TRBD2 as a possible D gene (6 bases). Between the trimmed V and J ends, which lost 5 bases and 2 bases, there was a span of 13 bases. Germline V lookup: CDR1 KGHSH, CDR2 LQKENI. This CDR3 has 14 amino acids. CDR3 sequence reads: CASSGGAQTYEQYF. CDR3 bases: TGTGCCAGCTCAGGCGGGGCCCAAACCTACGAGCAGTACTTC.

This clonotype has ten or more counts. J is TRBJ2-2 and V is TRBV6-4, with no clear D. The CDR3 is made up of 13 amino acids. The germline gives CDR1 MRHNA, CDR2 SNTAGT. V lost 0 bases to trimming and J lost 8 bases, with 7 bases between them. CDR3 sequence: CASSDSIEGELFF. The CDR3 DNA is TGTGCCAGCAGTGACTCGATTGAGGGGGAGCTGTTTTTT.

This clonotype appeared many times. V and J are TRBV20-1 and TRBJ2-7; D is possibly TRBD1 (6 bases). Trimming removed 0 bases at V and 2 bases at J, with 11 bases between. Germline CDR1 reads DFQATT; CDR2 reads SNEGSKA (reference sequence). The CDR3 length is 14 residues. The CDR3 nucleotides read TGCAGTGCTAGAGATCTACAGGGAACCTACGAGCAGTACTTC. It specifies CSARDLQGTYEQYF.

This clonotype was observed many times. V gene TRBV20-1 combines with J gene TRBJ2-1; 12 bases are shared with TRBD2. V lost 1 base, J lost 8 bases, and 3 bases stayed unmatched. Germline V lookup: CDR1 DFQATT, CDR2 SNEGSKA (reference sequence). The CDR3 extends over 14 amino acids. CDR3 nucleotide sequence: TGCAGTGCTAGAGGGCTAGCGGGGGGGTATGAGCAGTTCTTC. Translated: CSARGLAGGYEQFF.

V is TRBV5-1 and J is TRBJ1-2; D is undetermined. The germline V gene has CDR1 SGHRS and CDR2 YFSETQ. Trimming removed 0 bases from V and 4 bases from J, with 13 bases in between. The CDR3 has 15 residues. The CDR3 here is CASSLEVNTFYGYTF. CDR3 in DNA: TGCGCCAGCAGCTTGGAGGTTAACACATTCTATGGCTACACCTTC. The variable domain in full, completed from reference TRBV5-1 and TRBJ1-2, reads KAGVTQTPRYLIKTRGQQVTLSCSPISGHRSVSWYQQTPGQGLQFLFEYFSETQRNKGNFPGRFSGRQFSNSRSEMNVSTLELGDSALYLCASSLEVNTFYGYTFGSGTRLTVV.

This clonotype came up many times. This chain connects TRBV5-1 to TRBJ1-6; 7 bases line up with TRBD1. The ends lost 5 bases at V and 5 bases at J; junction bases unmatched: 4. Germline CDR1 and CDR2: SGHRS and YFSETQ. The CDR3 covers 14 residues. CDR3 sequence: CASSRDSNNSPLHF. The CDR3, as DNA: TGCGCCAGCAGTCGGGACAGCAATAATTCACCCCTCCACTTT.

In this sample, this clonotype turned up many times. The chain combines TRBV3-1 with TRBJ2-2; no firm D call. V gave up 3 bases and J gave up 4 bases, with 12 bases separating them. Germline V gene sequence: CDR1 LGHDT, CDR2 YNNKEL (reference sequence). The CDR3 totals 15 residues. The CDR3 here is CASSHPFRRTGELFF. The CDR3 nucleotides are TGTGCCAGCAGCCATCCCTTCCGGCGCACCGGGGAGCTGTTTTTT.

The chain couples TRBV5-4 to TRBJ1-2; 7 bases line up with TRBD1. V gave up 5 bases and J gave up 2 bases; unmatched junction bases: 6. The CDR3 totals 14 residues. Germline V gene data show CDR1 as SGHNT and CDR2 as YYREEE (reference sequence). CDR3 region: CASRRTGLNYGYTF. The CDR3 bases are TGTGCCAGCAGGCGGACAGGTTTGAACTATGGCTACACCTTC.